The 9 T cell receptor beta chains below all came from one sample that was sequenced in a study of CD8 T cells in Susac syndrome. Random hexamers were used to reverse transcribe the RNA input (roughly 0.5 to 1 ug). TCRdb re-analysed the immunoSEQ multiplex PCR reads in MiXCR, keeping a single row per CDR3 protein. The data show 100,000 to 150,000 distinct CDR3 sequences, 90% to 95% seen once. The material sequenced was CD8+ T cells from PBMCs. The receptors shown here come from a human donor with Susac syndrome.

The chain links TRBV12-3 or TRBV12-4 to TRBJ2-7; a possible D gene is TRBD2 (7 bases). The CDR3 has 15 amino acids. V lost 5 bases and J lost 2, with 16 bases in between. The CDR3 reads CASSVIGGGTYEQYF. The DNA for the CDR3 is TGTGCCAGCAGTGTAATTGGGGGGGGCACCTACGAGCAGTACTTC.

The chain joins TRBV14 to TRBJ1-6; D unclear. Between the trimmed V and J ends, which lost 4 bases and 9 bases, there was a span of 16 bases. Germline values: CDR1 SGHDN, CDR2 FVKESK. CDR3 length: 15 amino acids. CDR3 residues: CASSRTALKSSPLHF. The CDR3 nucleotides are TGTGCCAGCAGCCGGACTGCTCTTAAGAGTTCACCCCTCCACTTT.

This rearrangement joins TRBV20-1 to TRBJ2-7; D ambiguous. CDR3 length: 14 amino acids. With 6 bases removed from V and 0 bases from J, the gap between germline ends came to 15 bases. Germline lookup yields CDR1 DFQATT and CDR2 SNEGSKA (reference sequence). The CDR3 region has the DNA TGCAGTGCATCTAACGCGGAAAGCTCCTACGAGCAGTACTTC. Its translation: CSASNAESSYEQYF.

This sequence joins TRBV21-1 and TRBJ1-5; TRBD1 reflects the table's D call only, with no check against the DNA. TRBV21-1 has pseudogene status. This CDR3 contains 17 residues. This chain's CDR3 is CASSKASTGYGNQPQHF. The CDR3 DNA sequence: TGTGCCAGCAGCAAAGCGAGCACAGGGTATGGCAATCAGCCCCAGCATTTT.

The genes are TRBV30 and TRBJ1-2; D gene uncertain. CDR1 and CDR2 (germline): GTSNPN, SVGIG (reference sequence). The V and J ends lost 1 base and 5 bases respectively, with 14 bases between them. The CDR3 covers 14 residues. DNA for the CDR3: TGTGCCTGGAGTGCGACCGGGATTCAATATGGCTACACCTTC. Translating gives CAWSATGIQYGYTF. Together with reference TRBV30 and TRBJ1-2, the CDR3 gives the full variable domain: SQTIHQWPATLVQPVGSPLSLECTVEGTSNPNLYWYRQAAGRGLQLLFYSVGIGQISSEVPQNLSASRPQDRQFILSSKKLLLSDSGFYLCAWSATGIQYGYTFGSGTRLTVV.

V gene TRBV11-2 combines with J gene TRBJ2-7; a possible D gene is TRBD2 (5 bases). CDR1 SGHAT and CDR2 FQNNGV come from the germline V gene. Trimming took off 0 bases at V and 4 bases at J, with 7 bases between the two ends. This CDR3 is built from 13 residues. The CDR3: CASSLEDWYEQYF. The CDR3 nucleotides are TGTGCCAGCAGCTTAGAGGACTGGTACGAGCAGTACTTC.

This chain uses TRBV9 with TRBJ2-1; tentative D call: TRBD2 (5 bases). CDR3 size: 15 residues. Per the germline V gene, CDR1 is SGDLS and CDR2 is YYNGEE. The V end lost 4 bases, the J end lost 4 bases, and 15 bases lay between the germline ends. As DNA, the CDR3 is TGTGCCAGCAGCCCTGAAGCGGAGAGATACAATGAGCAGTTCTTC. It yields the protein CASSPEAERYNEQFF.

This sequence joins TRBV5-1 and TRBJ2-2, with D perhaps matching TRBD1 (6 bases). Germline CDR1 SGHRS, CDR2 YFSETQ. The CDR3 length is 14 residues. Trimming removed 4 bases from V and 1 base from J, with 8 bases in between. CDR3 sequence (DNA): TGCGCCAGCAGCGTCAGGGGGAACACCGGGGAGCTGTTTTTT. It codes for CASSVRGNTGELFF. Based on the CDR3 plus reference TRBV5-1 and TRBJ2-2, the full variable domain is KAGVTQTPRYLIKTRGQQVTLSCSPISGHRSVSWYQQTPGQGLQFLFEYFSETQRNKGNFPGRFSGRQFSNSRSEMNVSTLELGDSALYLCASSVRGNTGELFFGEGSRLTVL.

This sequence joins TRBV30 and TRBJ1-1; D gene uncertain. Trimming removed 2 bases from V and 1 base from J, with 8 bases in between. This CDR3 spans 13 amino acids. Germline lookup yields CDR1 GTSNPN and CDR2 SVGIG (reference sequence). CDR3 coding DNA: TGTGCCTGGAGTCCAGCCCGGAACACTGAAGCTTTCTTT. Protein: CAWSPARNTEAFF.